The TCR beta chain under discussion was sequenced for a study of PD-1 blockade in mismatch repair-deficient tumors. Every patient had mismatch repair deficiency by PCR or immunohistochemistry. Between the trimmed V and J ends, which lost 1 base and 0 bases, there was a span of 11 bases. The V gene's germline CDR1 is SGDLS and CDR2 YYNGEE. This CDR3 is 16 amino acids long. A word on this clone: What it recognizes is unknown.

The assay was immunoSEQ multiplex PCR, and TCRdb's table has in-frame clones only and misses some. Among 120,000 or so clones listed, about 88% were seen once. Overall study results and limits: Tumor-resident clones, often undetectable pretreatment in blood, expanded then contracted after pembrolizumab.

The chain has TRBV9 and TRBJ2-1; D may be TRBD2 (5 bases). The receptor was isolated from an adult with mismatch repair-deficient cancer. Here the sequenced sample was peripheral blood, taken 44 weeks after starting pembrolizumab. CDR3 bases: TGTGCCAGCAGCGTAAGGACGGACTCCTCCTACAATGAGCAGTTCTTC. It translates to CASSVRTDSSYNEQFF.